Listed below are T cell receptor beta chains from one sample, sequenced in a study of T cell repertoires in cytomegalovirus infection. TCRdb called the reads again in MiXCR, with one record for every CDR3 protein. In the table there are hundreds of thousands of distinct CDR3 sequences, 25% to 35% of which are singletons. Their target antigens are unknown. The source material was cultured PBMCs, sampled from culture after CMV antigen stimulation. Receptors originate from a human donor in good health (CMV status not recorded). Some clones in this sample may be carry-over from other donors' samples. Each CDR3 is given with its conserved first and last residue. Fields, in order: J gene, clone size, D gene, V gene, CDR3 protein, CDR3 DNA. A D gene is named only where the DNA matches it firmly. Size tells how often a clone was seen (once, few, many) or the class of an expanded clone, and some rows leave it out.

j_gene: TRBJ2-3
abundance: -
d_gene: -
v_gene: TRBV29-1
CDR3aa: CSAEGGVTDTQYF
CDR3nt: TGCAGCGCCGAAGGGGGGGTCACAGATACGCAGTATTTT

j_gene: TRBJ1-2
abundance: -
d_gene: -
v_gene: TRBV6-1
CDR3aa: CASSDRRQGDYGYTF
CDR3nt: TGTGCCAGCAGTGACAGAAGGCAGGGTGACTATGGCTACACCTTC

j_gene: TRBJ2-3
abundance: few
d_gene: -
v_gene: TRBV6-8
CDR3aa: CASTAGRKLSTDTQYF
CDR3nt: TGTGCCAGCACGGCCGGACGTAAACTCTCGACAGATACGCAGTATTTT

j_gene: TRBJ2-3
abundance: -
d_gene: TRBD2
v_gene: TRBV27
CDR3aa: CASRLEAGFTDTQYF
CDR3nt: TGTGCCAGCAGATTGGAAGCGGGATTCACAGATACGCAGTATTTT

j_gene: TRBJ2-2
abundance: -
d_gene: -
v_gene: TRBV12-3/TRBV12-4
CDR3aa: CASRPTGPAANTGELFF
CDR3nt: TGTGCCAGCAGGCCGACCGGACCAGCGGCGAACACCGGGGAGCTGTTTTTT

j_gene: TRBJ1-5
abundance: -
d_gene: TRBD1
v_gene: TRBV6-5
CDR3aa: CASQTARGQGSNQPQHF
CDR3nt: TGTGCCAGCCAAACAGCGAGGGGGCAGGGGAGCAATCAGCCCCAGCATTTT

j_gene: TRBJ2-7
abundance: few
d_gene: -
v_gene: TRBV2
CDR3aa: CASSDGNQGEQYF
CDR3nt: TGTGCCAGCAGCGACGGGAACCAGGGGGAGCAGTACTTC

j_gene: TRBJ2-1
abundance: few
d_gene: -
v_gene: TRBV27
CDR3aa: CASSLSNSFTNEQFF
CDR3nt: TGTGCCAGCAGTTTATCGAATAGTTTTACCAATGAGCAGTTCTTC

j_gene: TRBJ2-7
abundance: few
d_gene: -
v_gene: TRBV20-1
CDR3aa: CSANKGYEQYF
CDR3nt: TGCAGCGCAAACAAGGGCTACGAGCAGTACTTC

j_gene: TRBJ2-5
abundance: many
d_gene: TRBD2
v_gene: TRBV27
CDR3aa: CASKSLAGGLQETQYF
CDR3nt: TGTGCCAGCAAGAGCCTAGCGGGGGGGCTCCAAGAGACCCAGTACTTC

j_gene: TRBJ1-2
abundance: many
d_gene: TRBD1
v_gene: TRBV27
CDR3aa: CASSSGTGGWGGYTF
CDR3nt: TGTGCCAGCAGTTCCGGGACAGGGGGCTGGGGTGGCTACACCTTC

j_gene: TRBJ2-7
abundance: few
d_gene: TRBD2
v_gene: TRBV29-1
CDR3aa: CSVGGEMSSYEQYF
CDR3nt: TGCAGCGTGGGGGGGGAAATGAGCTCCTACGAGCAGTACTTC

j_gene: TRBJ2-1
abundance: -
d_gene: -
v_gene: TRBV28
CDR3aa: CASLLSSYNEQFF
CDR3nt: TGTGCCAGCCTTTTGAGCTCCTACAATGAGCAGTTCTTC

j_gene: TRBJ2-7
abundance: -
d_gene: TRBD2
v_gene: TRBV6-5
CDR3aa: CASSWRLATEQYF
CDR3nt: TGTGCCAGCAGTTGGAGACTAGCAACCGAGCAGTACTTC

j_gene: TRBJ1-1
abundance: few
d_gene: -
v_gene: TRBV6-1
CDR3aa: CASSDSTRGTGAFF
CDR3nt: TGTGCCAGCAGTGACTCCACTCGGGGGACGGGGGCTTTCTTT

j_gene: TRBJ1-2
abundance: -
d_gene: TRBD1
v_gene: TRBV27
CDR3aa: CASRNRDSRYGYTF
CDR3nt: TGTGCCAGCAGGAATAGGGACAGCCGCTATGGCTACACCTTC

j_gene: TRBJ2-2
abundance: -
d_gene: TRBD2
v_gene: TRBV28
CDR3aa: CASSPHGTSGANANTGELFF
CDR3nt: TGTGCCAGCAGTCCGCACGGGACTAGCGGGGCCAACGCGAACACCGGGGAGCTGTTTTTT

j_gene: TRBJ1-1
abundance: -
d_gene: TRBD1
v_gene: TRBV5-6
CDR3aa: CASSFRQGPEAFF
CDR3nt: TGTGCCAGCAGCTTTCGACAGGGTCCCGAAGCTTTCTTT

j_gene: TRBJ1-5
abundance: -
d_gene: TRBD1
v_gene: TRBV27
CDR3aa: CASSLGRGHQPQHF
CDR3nt: TGTGCCAGCAGTTTAGGGAGGGGGCATCAGCCCCAGCATTTT

j_gene: TRBJ2-1
abundance: few
d_gene: -
v_gene: TRBV11-1
CDR3aa: CASSPGTAGNEQFF
CDR3nt: TGTGCCAGCAGTCCCGGGACCGCGGGCAATGAGCAGTTCTTC

j_gene: TRBJ2-7
abundance: many
d_gene: -
v_gene: TRBV7-8
CDR3aa: CASSLDVGILVYEQYF
CDR3nt: TGTGCCAGCAGCTTAGATGTGGGAATCTTGGTCTACGAGCAGTACTTC

j_gene: TRBJ1-2
abundance: -
d_gene: -
v_gene: TRBV9
CDR3aa: CASSAIRDGTVHTF
CDR3nt: TGTGCCAGCAGCGCCATACGGGACGGGACGGTTCACACCTTC

j_gene: TRBJ1-2
abundance: -
d_gene: TRBD1
v_gene: TRBV7-4
CDR3aa: CASSLAGTGGYGYNF
CDR3nt: TGTGCCAGCAGCTTAGCCGGGACAGGGGGCTATGGCTACAACTTC

j_gene: TRBJ2-1
abundance: -
d_gene: TRBD1
v_gene: TRBV20-1
CDR3aa: CSADTKTGNNYNEQFF
CDR3nt: TGCAGTGCTGACACTAAGACAGGGAACAACTACAATGAGCAGTTCTTC

j_gene: TRBJ1-6
abundance: -
d_gene: -
v_gene: TRBV11-2
CDR3aa: CASSSPPGTAGNSPLHF
CDR3nt: TGTGCCAGCAGCTCGCCCCCGGGAACCGCGGGGAATTCACCCCTCCACTTT

j_gene: TRBJ2-2
abundance: -
d_gene: TRBD1
v_gene: TRBV24-1
CDR3aa: CATSESGQGFFGELFF
CDR3nt: TGTGCCACCAGTGAATCGGGACAGGGATTCTTCGGGGAGCTGTTTTTT

j_gene: TRBJ2-5
abundance: few
d_gene: -
v_gene: TRBV5-1
CDR3aa: CASSLGGANQETQYF
CDR3nt: TGCGCCAGCAGCTTGGGAGGGGCGAACCAAGAGACCCAGTACTTC

j_gene: TRBJ1-1
abundance: once
d_gene: -
v_gene: TRBV20-1
CDR3aa: CSARDGLLRTEAFF
CDR3nt: TGCAGTGCTAGAGATGGACTCCTGAGGACTGAAGCTTTCTTT

j_gene: TRBJ2-1
abundance: -
d_gene: -
v_gene: TRBV20-1
CDR3aa: CSAQRVSGAYNEQFF
CDR3nt: TGCAGTGCACAGAGGGTTAGCGGCGCCTACAATGAGCAGTTCTTC

j_gene: TRBJ2-6
abundance: few
d_gene: -
v_gene: TRBV5-1
CDR3aa: CASRELSSGANVLTF
CDR3nt: TGCGCCAGTAGAGAGCTAAGCTCTGGGGCCAACGTCCTGACTTTC

j_gene: TRBJ2-7
abundance: few
d_gene: -
v_gene: TRBV29-1
CDR3aa: CSVEGLTGRSSYEQYF
CDR3nt: TGCAGCGTTGAAGGCCTGACAGGCCGGAGCTCCTACGAGCAGTACTTC

j_gene: TRBJ1-1
abundance: -
d_gene: TRBD1
v_gene: TRBV11-2
CDR3aa: CASRPGQGFMNTEAFF
CDR3nt: TGTGCCAGCAGACCCGGACAGGGGTTCATGAACACTGAAGCTTTCTTT

j_gene: TRBJ2-1
abundance: few
d_gene: -
v_gene: TRBV7-2
CDR3aa: CASSLTGTNYNEQFF
CDR3nt: TGTGCCAGCAGCTTAACGGGCACGAACTACAATGAGCAGTTCTTC

j_gene: TRBJ1-1
abundance: few
d_gene: -
v_gene: TRBV5-1
CDR3aa: CASSAPFSRGTEAFF
CDR3nt: TGCGCCAGCAGCGCGCCGTTTAGCCGAGGGACTGAAGCTTTCTTT

j_gene: TRBJ2-3
abundance: few
d_gene: TRBD1
v_gene: TRBV6-1
CDR3aa: CASRSGTGFTDTQYF
CDR3nt: TGTGCCAGCAGATCCGGGACAGGGTTCACAGATACGCAGTATTTT

j_gene: TRBJ1-6
abundance: -
d_gene: TRBD1
v_gene: TRBV6-1
CDR3aa: CASSRGQQDSPLHF
CDR3nt: TGTGCCAGCAGCAGGGGACAGCAAGATTCACCCCTCCACTTT

j_gene: TRBJ1-1
abundance: -
d_gene: -
v_gene: TRBV20-1
CDR3aa: CSAGNAGEVTEAFF
CDR3nt: TGCAGTGCGGGGAACGCGGGGGAGGTCACTGAAGCTTTCTTT

j_gene: TRBJ2-2
abundance: -
d_gene: -
v_gene: TRBV6-6
CDR3aa: CASSGQGHTGELFF
CDR3nt: TGTGCCAGCAGTGGGCAGGGTCACACCGGGGAGCTGTTTTTT

j_gene: TRBJ2-7
abundance: many
d_gene: TRBD1
v_gene: TRBV7-2
CDR3aa: CASSLGPGQTNEQYF
CDR3nt: TGTGCCAGCAGCTTAGGCCCGGGACAGACCAACGAGCAGTACTTC

j_gene: TRBJ2-2
abundance: -
d_gene: -
v_gene: TRBV7-6
CDR3aa: CASSLAQGMNTGELFF
CDR3nt: TGTGCCAGCAGCTTAGCTCAGGGAATGAACACCGGGGAGCTGTTTTTT

j_gene: TRBJ1-2
abundance: few
d_gene: TRBD1
v_gene: TRBV5-1
CDR3aa: CASSLRQGRGYTF
CDR3nt: TGCGCCAGCAGCCTGCGACAGGGGCGAGGCTACACCTTC

j_gene: TRBJ1-1
abundance: -
d_gene: -
v_gene: TRBV6-8
CDR3aa: CASIPWGGTTNTEAFF
CDR3nt: TGTGCCAGCATTCCGTGGGGGGGGACAACGAACACTGAAGCTTTCTTT

j_gene: TRBJ2-1
abundance: -
d_gene: -
v_gene: TRBV2
CDR3aa: CASSVLGDNEQFF
CDR3nt: TGTGCCAGCAGTGTACTAGGGGACAATGAGCAGTTCTTC

j_gene: TRBJ2-7
abundance: few
d_gene: TRBD1
v_gene: TRBV28
CDR3aa: CASSLPPRGQGRYEQYF
CDR3nt: TGTGCCAGCAGTCTACCCCCCAGGGGACAGGGCCGTTACGAGCAGTACTTC

j_gene: TRBJ1-2
abundance: -
d_gene: -
v_gene: TRBV14
CDR3aa: CASSQDNNYGYTF
CDR3nt: TGTGCCAGCAGCCAAGATAATAACTATGGCTACACCTTC

j_gene: TRBJ2-3
abundance: many
d_gene: TRBD2
v_gene: TRBV7-2
CDR3aa: CASSPSSGSADTQYF
CDR3nt: TGTGCCAGCAGTCCGTCTAGCGGGAGCGCAGATACGCAGTATTTT